One and the same sample provided the 18 T cell receptor beta chains below, sequenced in a study of control samples from healthy donors and cancer patients. The repertoire was sequenced with immunoSEQ multiplex PCR; TCRdb's copy has only in-frame clones and lacks some. This sample yields about 120,000 clones, of which roughly 90% are seen a single time; 3.7% belongs to the top ten. Sequences were obtained from PBMCs. The receptors stem from a woman aged 55-70 years with lung cancer.

V gene TRBV4-1 combines with J gene TRBJ2-3; 10 nucleotides match TRBD2. Trimming cost V 0 bases and J 3 bases; bases outside gene matches: 9. Germline CDR1 MGHRA, CDR2 YSYEKL. This CDR3 is 18 amino acids long. The CDR3 nucleotides are TGCGCCAGCAGCCAAGAAGGGCTAGCGGGAGAGGGAACAGATACGCAGTATTTT. It yields the protein CASSQEGLAGEGTDTQYF.

This clone was counted only a few times. The sample holds other DNA sequences that translate to the same CDR3. V usage is TRBV15 and J usage is TRBJ1-5; TRBD1 matches 9 bases. CDR3 size: 13 residues. Trimming at V came to 5 bases and at J to 4 bases, leaving 0 bases not matched to a gene. Germline lookup yields CDR1 LNHNV and CDR2 YYDKDF (reference sequence). CDR3 protein: CATSGQGNQPQHF. CDR3 nucleotide sequence: TGTGCCACCAGCGGACAGGGGAATCAGCCCCAGCATTTT.

This clone has only one observation. Written as DNA, the CDR3 is TGTGCCAGCAGTTGGACCGGGACTAGCGGGGGGCCTCCCTACAATGAGCAGTTCTTC. The encoded protein is CASSWTGTSGGPPYNEQFF. The V and J genes are TRBV6-2 or TRBV6-3 and TRBJ2-1, with 15 nucleotides matching TRBD2. Unmatched junction bases numbered 9, after V lost 4 bases and J lost 2 bases. The CDR3 consists of 19 residues. Germline V lookup: CDR1 MNHEY, CDR2 SVGEGT.

The gene calls are TRBV3-1 (or the pseudogene TRBV3-2) and TRBJ2-7; no definite D call. Germline loops: CDR1 LGHDT, CDR2 YNNKEL (reference sequence). Trimming removed 4 bases at V and 2 bases at J, with 21 bases between. CDR3 length: 17 amino acids. CDR3: CASSLGRAPRLPYEQYF. The CDR3 DNA sequence: TGTGCCAGCAGCCTGGGTAGGGCCCCCCGTCTTCCCTACGAGCAGTACTTC.

DNA of the CDR3: TGTGCCAGCAGCCAAGAGAGGGGAAGAAACACTGAAGCTTTCTTT. Protein sequence: CASSQERGRNTEAFF. The J gene is TRBJ1-1, the V gene TRBV3-1 (or the pseudogene TRBV3-2), with D possibly TRBD1 on 5 matching bases. V was cut by 0 bases and J by 2 bases, with 10 bases left in between. The CDR3 is made up of 15 amino acids. Germline CDR1 reads LGHDT; CDR2 reads YNNKEL (reference sequence).

Note on this clone: The same CDR3 arises from other DNA sequences in this sample as well. V gene TRBV5-6 combines with J gene TRBJ2-5; 8 nucleotides match TRBD1. This CDR3 comprises 15 residues. V dropped 0 bases and J dropped 2; count of bases not matched to a gene: 3. Germline-derived CDR1 and CDR2 are SGHDT and YYEEEE. CDR3 region: CASSLGRTGQETQYF. The DNA for the CDR3 is TGTGCCAGCAGCTTGGGGAGGACAGGGCAAGAGACCCAGTACTTC. The full variable domain, in which reference TRBV5-6 and TRBJ2-5 provide the parts outside the CDR3, is DAGVTQSPTHLIKTRGQQVTLRCSPKSGHDTVSWYQQALGQGPQFIFQYYEEEERQRGNFPDRFSGHQFPNYSSELNVNALLLGDSALYLCASSLGRTGQETQYFGPGTRLLVL.

This chain connects TRBV5-1 to TRBJ2-7; TRBD1 matches at 12 bases. The V gene end was trimmed by 3 bases and the J gene end by 6 bases; junction bases not matched to a gene: 4. This CDR3 has 14 amino acids. CDR1 is SGHRS, CDR2 YFSETQ, per germline. The CDR3 is CASSWGQGASEQYF. The CDR3 nucleotides read TGCGCCAGCAGCTGGGGACAGGGGGCTTCCGAGCAGTACTTC.

V gene TRBV12-3 or TRBV12-4 combines with J gene TRBJ2-1, with a possible D match to TRBD2 (5 bases). The CDR3 spans 13 residues. Trimming removed 6 bases from V and 1 base from J, with 7 bases in between. CDR3 residues: CASSERSYNEQFF. In DNA form, the CDR3 reads TGTGCCAGCAGCGAGCGGTCCTACAATGAGCAGTTCTTC.

The chain has TRBV12-3 or TRBV12-4 and TRBJ2-2, with D unclear. The V and J ends lost 7 bases and 0 bases respectively, with 3 bases between them. The CDR3 has 12 amino acids. This chain's CDR3 is CASTANTGELFF. CDR3 DNA: TGTGCCAGCACAGCGAACACCGGGGAGCTGTTTTTT.

The J gene is TRBJ2-2, the V gene TRBV14; unclear D gene. V lost 2 bases, J lost 1 base, and 8 bases lay in between. Germline-derived CDR1 and CDR2 are SGHDN and FVKESK. CDR3 length: 15 residues. DNA of the CDR3: TGTGCCAGCAGCCAACGAACCTGGAACACCGGGGAGCTGTTTTTT. Translation gives CASSQRTWNTGELFF.

The V gene is TRBV2, the J gene TRBJ2-7; 10 bases agree with TRBD1. V lost 5 bases and J lost 6; bases outside the gene matches: 7. The germline V gene encodes CDR1 SNHLY and CDR2 FYNNEI. The CDR3 is 14 amino acids. The CDR3 coding sequence is TGTGCCAGCAGTACCTCCGGGACAGGGGCCGAGCAGTACTTC. Its protein product is CASSTSGTGAEQYF.

V is TRBV2 and J is TRBJ2-6; D gene uncertain. The V end was cut by 4 bases, the J end by 0 bases, with 10 bases between. The V gene's germline CDR1 is SNHLY and CDR2 FYNNEI. The CDR3 is 16 residues long. The CDR3 region has the DNA TGTGCCAGCAGTGCCGATATTTACTCTGGGGCCAACGTCCTGACTTTC. Translation: CASSADIYSGANVLTF.

This chain links TRBV7-2 with TRBJ1-2, with D possibly matching TRBD1 (6 bases). Per germline, CDR1 SGHTA and CDR2 FQGNSA. The CDR3 has 13 residues. Trimming removed 4 bases from V and 3 bases from J, with 9 bases in between. The CDR3 DNA sequence: TGTGCCAGCAGCTCGCGACAGGACTATGGCTACACCTTC. Its translation is CASSSRQDYGYTF.

The rearrangement joins TRBV9 to TRBJ2-1; 9 bases fit TRBD2. The germline V gene has CDR1 SGDLS and CDR2 YYNGEE. The CDR3 totals 13 residues. J lost 10 bases, V lost 0 bases, and 2 bases had no gene match. In DNA form, the CDR3 reads TGTGCCAGCAGCGTAGTGCTAGCGGGGGAGCAGTTCTTC. Its protein is CASSVVLAGEQFF.

CDR3 coding DNA: TGTGCCAGCAGAAGCCGACAGGGCTTCTACGAGCAGTACTTC. The encoded protein is CASRSRQGFYEQYF. The genes are TRBV27 and TRBJ2-7; 7 positions match TRBD1. The CDR3 is 14 amino acids. The junction had 8 bases not matched to a gene; V was cut back by 6 bases and J by 3 bases. CDR1 and CDR2 (germline): MNHEY, SMNVEV (reference sequence).

The chain links TRBV6-6 to TRBJ2-7; TRBD1 aligns across 9 bases. The ends lost 6 bases at V and 3 bases at J; junction bases unmatched: 9. There are 15 residues in the CDR3. Germline lookup yields CDR1 MNHNY and CDR2 SVGAGI (reference sequence). The CDR3 DNA reads TGTGCCAGCAGGTCGGGACAGGGAGAAATCTACGAGCAGTACTTC. It is translated as CASRSGQGEIYEQYF.

The chain recombines TRBV19 with TRBJ1-2; 8 bases line up with TRBD1. V lost 6 bases to trimming and J lost 4 bases; unmatched junction nucleotides: 10. Per germline, CDR1 LNHDA and CDR2 SQIVND (reference sequence). The CDR3 spans 15 residues. CDR3 coding DNA: TGTGCCAGTAGCTTGGACAGGGCCGTCGGCTATGGCTACACCTTC. The encoded protein is CASSLDRAVGYGYTF.

Remarks on this clone: The same CDR3 is also encoded by other DNA sequences in this sample. The J gene is TRBJ1-2, the V gene TRBV27, with 9 bases identical to TRBD1. Looked up from germline, CDR1 is MNHEY and CDR2 is SMNVEV (reference sequence). This CDR3 contains 13 residues. V lost 5 bases to trimming and J lost 2 bases; unmatched junction nucleotides: 0. CDR3 loop: CASSGQGNYGYTF. In DNA, the CDR3 is TGTGCCAGCAGTGGACAGGGGAACTATGGCTACACCTTC.